Listed below are T cell receptor beta chains from one sample, sequenced in a study of blood T cells in healthy people across ages. TCRdb re-analysed the 5' RACE reads in MiXCR, keeping a single row per CDR3 protein. The sample contains hundreds of thousands of distinct CDR3 sequences, approximately 30% of which appear only once. What was sequenced was blood. These TCRs come from a woman over 75 in good health. CDR3s include the opening cysteine and the closing phenylalanine or tryptophan. D genes are given only for firm matches. Rows may omit the clone size; those that give it use once, few, many or a size class.

TRBD2	many	TRBV20-1	TRBJ2-7	TGCAGTGCTAGAAAGGGCGGGGGGATCCACGAGCAGTACTTC	CSARKGGGIHEQYF
TRBD1	NA	TRBV27	TRBJ1-5	TGTGCCAGCAGTTTATTAGGGGGCCCCAATCAGCCCCAGCATTTT	CASSLLGGPNQPQHF
TRBD1	NA	TRBV20-1	TRBJ2-6	TGCAGTGCCGCCACAGGGGCCTACTCTGGGGCCAACGTCCTGACTTTC	CSAATGAYSGANVLTF
NA	few	TRBV19	TRBJ2-1	TGTGCCAGTAGTATTACGGACAGCTACAATGAGCAGTTCTTC	CASSITDSYNEQFF
TRBD2	NA	TRBV20-1	TRBJ2-1	TGCAGTGCTCCGACTAGCGGGCGGAACAATGAGCAGTTCTTC	CSAPTSGRNNEQFF
TRBD2	many	TRBV7-2	TRBJ2-7	TGTGCCAGCAGCTTACGGCTAGCGGCCTACGAGCAGTACTTC	CASSLRLAAYEQYF
NA	few	TRBV12-3/TRBV12-4	TRBJ2-2	TGTGCCACCAGGTTTGCGGTACCCGGGGAGCTGTTTTTT	CATRFAVPGELFF
NA	NA	TRBV7-9	TRBJ2-7	TGTGCCAGCAGCTTACGACCCAAGGAGCAGTACTTC	CASSLRPKEQYF
NA	NA	TRBV7-9	TRBJ2-5	TGTGCCAGCAGCCTAGGCGTGGGAATCGGCGAGACCCAGTACTTC	CASSLGVGIGETQYF
TRBD2	many	TRBV6-2/TRBV6-3	TRBJ2-1	TGTGCCAGCAGTCGACTAGCGGGGGCCTACAATGAGCAGTTCTTC	CASSRLAGAYNEQFF
NA	NA	TRBV29-1	TRBJ2-7	TGCAGCGTTGGCGACAGCACCTACGAGCAGTACTTC	CSVGDSTYEQYF
NA	NA	TRBV7-3	TRBJ1-1	TGTGCCAGCAGCCTACAGGGTCATGGCACTGAAGCTTTCTTT	CASSLQGHGTEAFF
TRBD1	many	TRBV5-1	TRBJ2-7	TGCGCCAGCAGCTTGGGCGGTGGGACAGGCTCCTACGAGCAGTACTTC	CASSLGGGTGSYEQYF
TRBD1	NA	TRBV7-2	TRBJ1-2	TGTGCCAGCAGCTCAAAGGGGACAGGGGACTATGGCTACACCTTC	CASSSKGTGDYGYTF
TRBD2	few	TRBV20-1	TRBJ2-7	TGCAGTGCTAGAGTCCCGAGCGGGGGGGCAACGGGCGAGCAGTACTTC	CSARVPSGGATGEQYF
NA	many	TRBV2	TRBJ1-5	TGTGCCAGCAGTGAATTGTCGGCTGATCTATCTCCCCAGCATTTT	CASSELSADLSPQHF
NA	few	TRBV20-1	TRBJ1-2	TGCAGTGCTAGCAACAGGGACGGCTACACCTTC	CSASNRDGYTF
TRBD2	many	TRBV4-1	TRBJ2-5	TGCGCCAGCAGCCAAGATAGTTTAACTAGCGGCGAGACCCAGTACTTC	CASSQDSLTSGETQYF
NA	few	TRBV18	TRBJ1-2	TGTGCCAGCTCACCGGCCAGGGCTAACTATGGCTACACCTTC	CASSPARANYGYTF
NA	many	TRBV20-1	TRBJ2-7	TGCAGTGCTAGTAGGGGGGTTTTGGGCCCCTACGAGCAGTACTTC	CSASRGVLGPYEQYF
TRBD2	NA	TRBV5-6	TRBJ2-5	TGTGCCAGCAGCTCGCTCGGACTAGTTTCCAAAGAGACCCGGTACTTC	CASSSLGLVSKETRYF
NA	NA	TRBV27	TRBJ1-6	TGTGCCAGCAGCCGGCTCGGACTAAATAATTCACCCCTCCACTTT	CASSRLGLNNSPLHF